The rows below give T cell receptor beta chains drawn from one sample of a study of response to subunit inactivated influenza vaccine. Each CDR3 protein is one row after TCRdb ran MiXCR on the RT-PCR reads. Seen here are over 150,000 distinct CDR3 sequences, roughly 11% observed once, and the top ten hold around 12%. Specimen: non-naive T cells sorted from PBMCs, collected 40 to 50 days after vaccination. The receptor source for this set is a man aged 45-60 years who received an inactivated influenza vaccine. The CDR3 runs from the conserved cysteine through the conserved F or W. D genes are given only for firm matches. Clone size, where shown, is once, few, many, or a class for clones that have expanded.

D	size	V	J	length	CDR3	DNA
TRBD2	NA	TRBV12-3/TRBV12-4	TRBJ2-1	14	CASSSLADYNEQFF	TGTGCCAGCAGTTCGCTAGCGGACTACAATGAGCAGTTCTTC
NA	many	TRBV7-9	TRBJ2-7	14	CASSFGRTFYEQYF	TGTGCCAGCAGCTTCGGACGGACATTTTACGAGCAGTACTTC
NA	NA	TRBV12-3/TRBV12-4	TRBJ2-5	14	CASSLDSKRETQYF	TGTGCCAGCAGTCTGGACAGTAAGAGGGAGACCCAGTACTTC
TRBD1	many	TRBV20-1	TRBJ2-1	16	CSARVPGQGRVDEQFF	TGCAGTGCTAGAGTTCCCGGACAGGGAAGAGTCGATGAGCAGTTCTTC
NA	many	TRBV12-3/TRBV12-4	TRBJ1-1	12	CASSRRTAEAFF	TGTGCCAGCAGTCGCCGGACAGCTGAAGCTTTCTTT
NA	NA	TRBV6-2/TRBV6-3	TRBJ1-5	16	CASSYGWGSGDQPQHF	TGTGCCAGCAGTTACGGATGGGGCTCAGGGGATCAGCCCCAGCATTTT
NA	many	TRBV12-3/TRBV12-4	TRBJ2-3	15	CASTERRGYTDTQYF	TGTGCCAGCACCGAGAGACGGGGCTACACAGATACGCAGTATTTT
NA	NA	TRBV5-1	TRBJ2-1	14	CASSLDGASQTQFF	TGCGCCAGCAGCTTGGATGGCGCTTCACAGACCCAGTTCTTC
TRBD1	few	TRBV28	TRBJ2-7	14	CASSSGQGAREQYF	TGTGCCAGCAGCTCCGGACAGGGGGCTCGCGAGCAGTACTTC
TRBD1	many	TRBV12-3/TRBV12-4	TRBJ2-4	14	CASSLGTDKNIQYF	TGTGCCAGCAGTTTGGGGACAGACAAAAACATTCAGTACTTC